The source of this TCR beta chain is a study of blood T cell repertoires in COVID-19. This CDR3 comprises 16 residues. Germline CDR1 is SGHAT and CDR2 is FQNNGV. J was trimmed by 0 bases and V by 5 bases; bases with no gene match: 9. Assay: immunoSEQ multiplex PCR; the TCRdb copy retains only in-frame clones and omits some. Counted here are 110,000 to 150,000 clones, under 90% occurring once; the ten biggest clones make up 1.5% to 2%. This clone appeared once. This receptor was obtained from a woman under 30 who had been exposed to COVID-19. J is TRBJ2-7 and V is TRBV11-2, with 8 bases aligning to TRBD2. The sequenced sample was PBMCs or T cells enriched from blood (not recorded which). This chain's CDR3 is CASSRVTGGLSYEQYF. In DNA form, the CDR3 reads TGTGCCAGCAGCAGAGTGACGGGGGGGCTCTCCTACGAGCAGTACTTC.